What follows is one TCR beta chain and its context. Since a much larger clone is just one base distant, this may be a read error. The conserved phenylalanine or tryptophan normally closing the CDR3 is absent here, so this likely arose from a read error. Single TCR cDNA molecules each had their own unique molecular identifier. TCRdb re-derived calls from the 5' RACE reads in MiXCR, one entry per CDR3 protein. Seen here are approximately 52,000 distinct CDR3 sequences, roughly 7% observed once, and the top ten hold around 2.6%. This specimen belongs to a study of spatial heterogeneity in lung cancer. On the study more broadly: Alpha-chain sequences were consistently detected less often than beta-chain sequences.

The CDR3 consists of 13 residues. CDR1 and CDR2 (germline): MNHEY, SVGAGI. V was cut by 6 bases and J by 2 bases, with 11 bases left in between. Time point in this sample: sample taken at primary tumor resection. Unsorted whole RNA from tumor, nontumor lung or frozen PBMC underwent sequencing. The donors comprised 60 to 80 untreated early-stage non-small cell lung cancer patients. This chain links TRBV6-5 with TRBJ2-7; D is tentatively TRBD1 or TRBD2 (5 bases each). This TCR was recovered from a female donor with early-stage non-small cell lung cancer. The sequencing used PBMCs, collected at surgery. CDR3 bases: TGTGCCAGCAGGAGGGACGGAACCTACGAGCAGTACTAC. Encoded protein: CASRRDGTYEQYY.